The 30 T cell receptor beta chains below were found in one sample sequenced in a study of identical twins. One entry per CDR3 protein, called by TCRdb with MiXCR from the 5' RACE reads. Of about 690,000 distinct CDR3 sequences in the sample, 20% to 25% were seen once. These same data were also listed under a study on T cells expressing NK-cell markers.

The sample consisted of PBMCs. The receptor source for this set is a woman younger than 35 in good health.

This clonotype was counted many times. This chain uses TRBV5-1 with TRBJ2-2; D ambiguous. The CDR3 contains 14 residues. V was trimmed by 0 bases and J by 1 base, leaving 4 bases between them. CDR1 and CDR2 from the germline V gene are SGHRS and YFSETQ. CDR3 coding DNA: TGCGCCAGCAGCTTGGGTCTGAACACCGGGGAGCTGTTTTTT. Translating gives CASSLGLNTGELFF.

This clonotype was observed at least ten times. The chain joins TRBV5-1 to TRBJ2-2; no clear D. The CDR3 sequence is 15 residues long. CDR1 is SGHRS and CDR2 is YFSETQ in the germline V gene. V gave up 6 bases and J gave up 1 base, with 13 bases separating them. In nucleotides, the CDR3 is TGCGCCAGCACCAACCAACAGAAGAACACCGGGGAGCTGTTTTTT. Residues: CASTNQQKNTGELFF.

The gene calls are TRBV5-5 and TRBJ1-2; no reliable D call. Germline CDR1 reads SGHKS; CDR2 reads YYEKEE (reference sequence). V lost 0 bases to trimming and J lost 8 bases, with 17 bases between them. The CDR3 runs 15 residues. CDR3 nucleotide sequence: TGTGCCAGCAGCTTGGTAGTCGCCGGAGGTAGCGGCTACACCTTC. Protein sequence: CASSLVVAGGSGYTF.

This clonotype turned up a few times. The chain recombines TRBV7-2 with TRBJ2-3; 16 bases match TRBD2. V was clipped by 5 bases and J by 5 bases; unmatched bases: 1. Germline values: CDR1 SGHTA, CDR2 FQGNSA. The CDR3 is 15 residues long. The CDR3: CASSGTSGRVDTQYF. DNA of the CDR3: TGTGCCAGCAGCGGGACTAGCGGGAGGGTAGATACGCAGTATTTT.

V and J are TRBV20-1 and TRBJ2-1, with 14 bases fitting TRBD2. This CDR3 is 17 amino acids long. Trimming took 5 bases from V and 4 from J; bases not matched to a gene: 10. The germline V gene encodes CDR1 DFQATT and CDR2 SNEGSKA (reference sequence). The CDR3 protein is CSAEGLAGVSRYNEQFF. The CDR3 DNA reads TGCAGTGCTGAGGGACTAGCGGGAGTATCGAGGTACAATGAGCAGTTCTTC.

In its sample, this clonotype was seen many times. This chain links TRBV5-5 with TRBJ1-1, with D unresolved. The germline V gene has CDR1 SGHKS and CDR2 YYEKEE (reference sequence). CDR3 length equals 12 residues. With 0 bases removed from V and 4 bases from J, the gap between germline ends came to 4 bases. CDR3 sequence reads: CASSLEITEAFF. The CDR3 DNA reads as TGTGCCAGCAGCTTGGAGATCACTGAAGCTTTCTTT.

This chain links TRBV11-3 with TRBJ1-2; tentatively, D is TRBD1 (5 bases). The CDR3 spans 14 residues. Germline-derived CDR1 and CDR2 are SGHNT and YENEEA. V was shortened by 1 base and J by 6 bases, with 12 bases between the two germline ends. CDR3 sequence reads: CASSLGTGRDGYTF. In DNA form, the CDR3 reads TGTGCCAGCAGCTTAGGGACCGGCAGGGATGGCTACACCTTC.

At least ten counts were recorded for this clonotype. The genes are TRBV18 and TRBJ1-5, with 7 bases identical to TRBD1. After removal of 5 bases from V and 0 bases from J, the junction contained 7 bases not matched to a gene. CDR3 length: 16 amino acids. Germline V CDR1 and CDR2: KGHSH, LQKENI. CDR3 region: CASSAGQPYSNQPQHF. DNA for the CDR3: TGTGCCAGCTCAGCGGGACAGCCTTATAGCAATCAGCCCCAGCATTTT.

The chain uses TRBV5-6 and TRBJ2-5; D gene ambiguous. Germline V gene sequence: CDR1 SGHDT, CDR2 YYEEEE. V dropped 7 bases and J dropped 2 bases, with 15 bases sitting between them. The CDR3 loop spans 14 amino acids. CDR3 sequence (DNA): TGTGCCAGCGGGCGAGAGCAGTTACAAGAGACCCAGTACTTC. It is translated as CASGREQLQETQYF.

A few counts support this clonotype. The chain carries TRBV10-3 and TRBJ2-1, with 7 bases identical to TRBD1. The CDR3 is 14 residues long. Germline trimming cut 10 bases from V and 4 bases from J; bases unmatched to any gene: 10. Germline CDR1 ENHRY, CDR2 SYGVKD. The CDR3 region has the DNA TGTGCCACCGCTGAGGACAGGCGGTACAATGAGCAGTTCTTC. Translation gives CATAEDRRYNEQFF.

The gene calls are TRBV6-5 and TRBJ2-1; 10 nucleotides match TRBD2. This CDR3 contains 15 residues. The germline CDR1 and CDR2 sequences are MNHEY and SVGAGI. The V and J ends lost 2 bases and 8 bases, in that order; junction bases with no gene match: 6. The DNA for the CDR3 is TGTGCCAGCAGTTACCTACGGACTAGCGGCGATGAGCAGTTCTTC. Amino acid sequence: CASSYLRTSGDEQFF.

There are a few counts of this clonotype. V and J are TRBV5-1 and TRBJ2-5, with a weak D call TRBD1 (6 bases). CDR3 size: 14 residues. V lost 4 bases and J 5 bases, leaving 15 bases between the germline ends. Germline values: CDR1 SGHRS, CDR2 YFSETQ. In DNA form, the CDR3 reads TGCGCCAGCAGCATTGACAGGCCCAGGGAGACCCAGTACTTC. This gives the protein CASSIDRPRETQYF. The complete variable domain, with remaining parts taken from reference TRBV5-1 and TRBJ2-5, reads KAGVTQTPRYLIKTRGQQVTLSCSPISGHRSVSWYQQTPGQGLQFLFEYFSETQRNKGNFPGRFSGRQFSNSRSEMNVSTLELGDSALYLCASSIDRPRETQYFGPGTRLLVL.

The J gene is TRBJ2-1, the V gene TRBV29-1; TRBD2 matches 7 bases. The CDR3 loop spans 13 amino acids. With 5 bases clipped from V and 7 bases from J, the junction kept 8 bases outside the gene matches. Germline loops: CDR1 SQVTM, CDR2 ANQGSEA. CDR3 loop: CSVPMTSSNEQFF. The DNA of the CDR3 is TGCAGCGTTCCTATGACTAGCTCTAATGAGCAGTTCTTC.

The chain joins TRBV12-3 or TRBV12-4 to TRBJ1-1; D is unclear. CDR3 length equals 13 residues. With 3 bases removed from V and 4 bases from J, the gap between germline ends came to 9 bases. CDR3 residues: CASSFGQATEAFF. CDR3 in DNA: TGTGCCAGCAGTTTTGGCCAAGCCACTGAAGCTTTCTTT.

V and J are TRBV19 and TRBJ2-1; 7 bases agree with TRBD2. The V gene's germline CDR1 is LNHDA and CDR2 SQIVND (reference sequence). Trimming removed 2 bases from V and 0 bases from J; junction bases left unmatched: 4. CDR3 length: 16 residues. This CDR3 is CASSILAVSSYNEQFF. The CDR3 nucleotides read TGTGCCAGTAGTATACTAGCGGTAAGCTCCTACAATGAGCAGTTCTTC.

The chain is built from TRBV29-1 and TRBJ1-2; D uncertain. The germline V and J ends were trimmed by 8 bases and 7 bases, with 17 bases remaining between them. Germline loops: CDR1 SQVTM, CDR2 ANQGSEA. The CDR3 contains 12 residues. CDR3 sequence reads: CSTRERAGGYTF. The CDR3 DNA reads as TGCAGCACACGAGAGAGAGCGGGTGGCTACACCTTC.

The CDR3 bases are TGTGCCAGCAGTTACCTCGACAGGTACAATGAGCAGTTCTTC. Residues: CASSYLDRYNEQFF. The chain employs TRBV6-2 or TRBV6-3 and TRBJ2-1; TRBD1 might be the D (6 bases). The V gene lost 2 bases and the J gene lost 4 bases, with 9 bases spanning the gap. CDR3 length equals 14 residues. Germline V lookup: CDR1 MNHEY, CDR2 SVGEGT.

V usage is TRBV6-2 or TRBV6-3 and J usage is TRBJ2-5; TRBD2 matches 9 bases. This CDR3 has 15 residues. V lost 2 bases to trimming and J lost 4 bases; unmatched junction nucleotides: 5. Germline-derived CDR1 and CDR2 are MNHEY and SVGEGT. CDR3 bases: TGTGCCAGCAGTTACGGTGGAGCGGGAGGAGAGACCCAGTACTTC. Amino acids: CASSYGGAGGETQYF.

The chain carries TRBV7-9 and TRBJ2-1, with D perhaps TRBD2 (7 bases). The length of the CDR3 is 16 residues. Germline V gene lookup returns CDR1 SEHNR and CDR2 FQNEAQ (reference sequence). The germline V and J ends were trimmed by 4 bases and 4 bases, with 17 bases remaining between them. CDR3 protein: CASSWARGAPYNEQFF. CDR3 DNA: TGTGCCAGCAGCTGGGCTCGGGGGGCCCCATACAATGAGCAGTTCTTC.

CDR3 loop: CASSEGTGESPLHF. The CDR3 DNA reads TGTGCCAGCAGTGAGGGGACAGGGGAATCACCCCTCCACTTT. This rearrangement joins TRBV25-1 to TRBJ1-6; 10 nucleotides align to TRBD1. Germline V CDR1 and CDR2: MGHDK, SYGVNS. With 3 bases clipped from V and 10 bases from J, the junction kept 3 bases outside the gene matches. The CDR3 loop spans 14 amino acids.

V is TRBV5-4 and J is TRBJ2-3; D remains unclear. The V gene lost 1 base and the J gene lost 6 bases, with 12 bases spanning the gap. In germline, CDR1 is SGHNT, CDR2 YYREEE (reference sequence). The CDR3 runs 14 residues. The CDR3 coding sequence is TGTGCCAGCAGCTTGACTGGAAGTATGGATACGCAGTATTTT. Amino acids: CASSLTGSMDTQYF.

This clonotype showed up just a few times. V and J are TRBV7-2 and TRBJ2-1; TRBD2 matches 8 bases. Germline V gene sequence: CDR1 SGHTA, CDR2 FQGNSA. Trimming took 5 bases from V and 10 from J; bases not matched to a gene: 10. The CDR3 extends over 14 amino acids. The CDR3 region is CASSPRSGNSEQFF. As DNA, the CDR3 is TGTGCCAGCAGCCCTCGTAGCGGGAACAGCGAGCAGTTCTTC.

The chain combines TRBV5-6 with TRBJ2-1, with unresolved D. CDR3 size: 13 residues. Germline values: CDR1 SGHDT, CDR2 YYEEEE. V lost 0 bases and J 7 bases, leaving 8 bases between the germline ends. CDR3 sequence: CASSLGTQNEQFF. For the CDR3, the DNA is TGTGCCAGCAGCTTGGGGACGCAGAATGAGCAGTTCTTC.

The chain carries TRBV27 and TRBJ2-5, with D tentatively TRBD2 (5 bases). V was trimmed by 3 bases and J by 1 base, leaving 9 bases between them. The germline V gene encodes CDR1 MNHEY and CDR2 SMNVEV (reference sequence). This CDR3 has 14 amino acids. CDR3 protein: CASSFPGFQETQYF. CDR3 bases: TGTGCCAGCAGTTTCCCGGGGTTCCAAGAGACCCAGTACTTC.

At least ten counts were recorded for this clonotype. The chain combines TRBV20-1 with TRBJ1-2; weak D call: TRBD1 (5 bases). Germline CDR1 reads DFQATT; CDR2 reads SNEGSKA (reference sequence). This CDR3 has 12 residues. The V end was cut by 1 base, the J end by 2 bases, with 5 bases between. CDR3 loop: CSARGQNYGYTF. CDR3 DNA sequence: TGCAGTGCTAGAGGACAGAACTATGGCTACACCTTC.

This chain connects TRBV4-3 to TRBJ2-1; D uncertain. The CDR3 consists of 16 residues. V was pared by 0 bases and J by 3 bases, with 12 bases between. Germline values: CDR1 LGHNA, CDR2 YSLEER. The DNA for the CDR3 is TGCGCCAGCAGCCAAGAGCCCCAGCTTAGCTACAATGAGCAGTTCTTC. Translating gives CASSQEPQLSYNEQFF.

The chain couples TRBV29-1 to TRBJ1-1; 7 nucleotides align to TRBD1. Germline values: CDR1 SQVTM, CDR2 ANQGSEA. The CDR3 extends over 13 amino acids. Trimming cost V 6 bases and J 2 bases; bases outside gene matches: 6. CDR3 loop: CSVVGTANTEAFF. The DNA for the CDR3 is TGCAGCGTCGTAGGGACAGCCAACACTGAAGCTTTCTTT. Variable domain in full (rest from reference TRBV29-1 and TRBJ1-1): SAVISQKPSRDICQRGTSLTIQCQVDSQVTMMFWYRQQPGQSLTLIATANQGSEATYESGFVIDKFPISRPNLTFSTLTVSNMSPEDSSIYLCSVVGTANTEAFFGQGTRLTVV.

The chain links TRBV5-1 to TRBJ2-3; TRBD2 matches 12 bases. There are 16 residues in the CDR3. With 4 bases clipped from V and 2 bases from J, the junction kept 5 bases outside the gene matches. The V gene's germline CDR1 is SGHRS and CDR2 YFSETQ. CDR3 sequence reads: CASSRTSGRPTDTQYF. In DNA form, the CDR3 reads TGCGCCAGCAGCCGAACTAGCGGGAGGCCCACAGATACGCAGTATTTT.

Many counts were recorded for this clonotype. The V and J genes are TRBV5-1 and TRBJ2-7, with D perhaps TRBD1 or TRBD2 (5 bases each). CDR1 is SGHRS, CDR2 YFSETQ, per germline. Deletions cut 0 bases from V and 4 bases from J, with 8 bases between. There are 13 residues in the CDR3. CDR3 sequence: CASSLEGRYEQYF. CDR3 nucleotides: TGCGCCAGCAGCTTGGAGGGACGGTACGAGCAGTACTTC.

The chain has TRBV4-3 and TRBJ2-3; 8 nucleotides line up with TRBD2. The CDR3 consists of 18 residues. V shed 2 bases, J shed 4 bases, and the junction held 14 bases outside the gene matches. The V gene's germline CDR1 is LGHNA and CDR2 YSLEER. The CDR3 coding sequence is TGCGCCAGCAGCCAAAGAAGGGGAGCGGGAGCCCCCTCAGATACGCAGTATTTT. Protein sequence: CASSQRRGAGAPSDTQYF.